The entry below gives a single T cell receptor beta chain sequence along with its context. The target antigen is unknown. The CDR3 end lies 3 residues beyond the end of the read and is filled in from the germline J gene. immunoSEQ multiplex PCR used an average of 1200 ng genomic DNA. Only in-frame clones appear in the TCRdb table, and some are missing; sequencing was by immunoSEQ multiplex PCR. The repertoire table contains tens of thousands of clones. This record comes from a study of T cells in women clearing cervical HPV infection. Whole-study findings and limits: T-cell numbers per sample were unknown and may explain richness differences. Repertoire richness, not evenness, was significantly elevated in CIN3+ cases versus controls.

The CDR3 has 14 amino acids. V lost 1 base, J lost 7 bases, and 3 bases stayed unmatched. CDR1 SGHNT and CDR2 YENEEA come from the germline V gene. Cervical HPV DNA detected by MY09/MY11 PCR, typed by dot-blot. Sequencing was carried out using blood buffy coat. The chain links TRBV11-3 to TRBJ2-4, with 8 positions matching TRBD1. The TCR was taken from a woman aged 18 to 75 with a cervical HPV16 infection that either progressed to CIN3+ or cleared (not recorded which). CDR3 region: CASSLGTGRNIQYF. The covered CDR3 bases are TGTGCCAGCAGCTTAGGGACAGGGAGGAACATT.